What follows is one TCR beta chain and its context. Its antigen is still unknown. The sample comes from a study of cytomegalovirus exposure and HLA in healthy donors. Per the germline V gene, CDR1 is SNHLY and CDR2 is FYNNEI. This CDR3 contains 13 residues. Trimming left V 4 bases short and J 8 bases short, with 14 bases between. Study findings and constraints: In a later analysis, a genetic analysis reported fewer productive-TCR N-insertions in an Asian-associated ancestry cluster than the cohort average. An analysis done earlier found most TCR beta V segments productive about 87% or about 30% of the time.

While unrecorded immune exposures were likely, the donors were nominally healthy when sampled. Both 60 Vbeta primers and 13 Jbeta primers went into the PCR. The data were produced by immunoSEQ multiplex PCR, yet TCRdb's version contains in-frame clones alone and is incomplete. Of 150,000 to 200,000 clones detected, approximately 79% appear once; the ten largest clones hold approximately 6.3%. This sequence originates from a man between 35 and 55 years old in good health and CMV-seropositive. The material sequenced was PBMCs. The chain is built from TRBV2 and TRBJ1-2; D possibly corresponds to TRBD1 (5 bases). The CDR3, as DNA: TGTGCCAGCAGTGTTTCCCAGGGAGGAGGCTACACCTTC. This sequence encodes CASSVSQGGGYTF.